This TCR beta chain was obtained from a study of T cell responses to AZD1222 COVID-19 vaccine. Trimming took 3 bases from V and 4 from J; bases not matched to a gene: 18. Germline lookup yields CDR1 MNHEY and CDR2 SVGEGT. The CDR3 has 20 residues. Profiling relied on immunoSEQ multiplex PCR, and the TCRdb table lists in-frame clones only, not all of them. The data show under 150,000 clones, with about 93% seen just once and approximately 2.1% held by the top ten. The gene calls are TRBV6-2 or TRBV6-3 and TRBJ2-7; 13 positions agree with TRBD2. Sequencing used peripheral blood, obtained on day 0 of AZD1222 vaccination. This TCR was sampled from an adult in good health. CDR3 protein: CASSYFPGLAGYIPSYEQYF. The CDR3 DNA is TGTGCCAGCAGTTATTTTCCGGGACTAGCGGGGTATATACCTTCATACGAGCAGTACTTC.